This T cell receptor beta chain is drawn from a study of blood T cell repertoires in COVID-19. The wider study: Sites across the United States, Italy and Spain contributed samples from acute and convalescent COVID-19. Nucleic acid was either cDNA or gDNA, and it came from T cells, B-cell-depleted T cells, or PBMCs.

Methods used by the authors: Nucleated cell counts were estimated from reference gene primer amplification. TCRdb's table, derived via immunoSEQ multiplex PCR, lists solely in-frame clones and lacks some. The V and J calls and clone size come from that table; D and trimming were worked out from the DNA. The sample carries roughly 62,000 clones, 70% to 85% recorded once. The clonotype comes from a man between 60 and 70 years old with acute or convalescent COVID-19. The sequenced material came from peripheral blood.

The CDR3, as DNA: TGCGCCAGCAGCCAGGAGACGGGGGATGGGACCCAGTACTTC. This translates into CASSQETGDGTQYF. The rearrangement links TRBV4-1 to TRBJ2-5; TRBD2 might be the D (6 bases). The CDR3 is 14 amino acids. V lost 3 bases and J 7 bases, leaving 15 bases between the germline ends. Germline CDR1 is MGHRA and CDR2 is YSYEKL.